These 17 T cell receptor beta chains came from one sample sequenced in a study of cytomegalovirus exposure and HLA in healthy donors (dated by TCRdb to about 2017). Libraries were built with the immunoSEQ multiplex PCR assay. The multiplex PCR relied on a mix of 60 forward primers for TCR Vbeta segments and 13 reverse primers for TCR Jbeta segments. TCRdb's version of the immuneACCESS table is confined to in-frame rearrangements and falls short of the full clone set. An unresolved V gene accounts for under half of the shortfall where checked; the remainder is of unknown origin. This sample has 150,000 to 200,000 clones in its table, and 85% of those were observed once. Together, the top ten hold 1% of the sample. Input material: PBMCs. These receptors were taken from a boy aged 2 to 10 in good health and CMV-seronegative.

The chain uses TRBV28 and TRBJ2-1; 11 bases are a match to TRBD2. The germline V gene has CDR1 MDHEN and CDR2 SYDVKM. This CDR3 comprises 14 residues. V shed 7 bases, J shed 8 bases, and the junction held 7 bases outside the gene matches. The CDR3 loop is CASTRLAGKHEQFF. The CDR3 bases are TGTGCCAGCACCCGACTAGCGGGAAAGCATGAGCAGTTCTTC.

The CDR3, as DNA: TGTGCCAGCAGCTTAAGCGTCTCTGGAAACACCATATATTTT. Translation: CASSLSVSGNTIYF. This chain links TRBV7-2 with TRBJ1-3; D not certain. Germline CDR1 reads SGHTA; CDR2 reads FQGNSA. The CDR3 sequence is 14 residues long. Trimming removed 2 bases at V and 0 bases at J, with 5 bases between.

The rearrangement uses TRBV5-4 and TRBJ1-2; TRBD1 might be the D (5 bases). Germline V CDR1 and CDR2: SGHNT, YYREEE (reference sequence). The CDR3 loop spans 15 amino acids. Trimming shortened V by 3 bases and J by 3 bases, and 15 bases separated the two germline ends. CDR3 sequence: CASSSTVYSDYGYTF. Written as DNA, the CDR3 is TGTGCCAGCAGCTCGACAGTCTACAGCGACTATGGCTACACCTTC.

V is TRBV7-9 and J is TRBJ2-5, with 8 positions matching TRBD2. The CDR3 totals 16 residues. The V gene end was trimmed by 5 bases and the J gene end by 5 bases; junction bases not matched to a gene: 13. Germline values: CDR1 SEHNR, CDR2 FQNEAQ (reference sequence). The CDR3 reads CASSPWGAGVVETQYF. CDR3 DNA sequence: TGTGCCAGCAGCCCCTGGGGAGCGGGGGTCGTCGAGACCCAGTACTTC.

The rearrangement links TRBV5-1 to TRBJ2-1, with 8 bases aligning to TRBD2. CDR1 is SGHRS and CDR2 is YFSETQ in the germline V gene. Losses at the gene ends were 4 bases for V and 7 bases for J; bases not matched to a gene: 13. This CDR3 is built from 16 residues. CDR3 DNA sequence: TGCGCCAGCAGCGGGTCGGGGCGGGGGGCCGGGAATGAGCAGTTCTTC. Its protein product is CASSGSGRGAGNEQFF.

V usage is TRBV29-1 and J usage is TRBJ2-1; TRBD2 matches 8 bases. The trim removed 1 base at V and 4 bases at J, leaving 9 bases unmatched. The CDR3 totals 16 residues. Germline V gives CDR1 SQVTM, CDR2 ANQGSEA. Written as DNA, the CDR3 is TGCAGCGTTGAAGGTAGGCGGGAGGCGCCTTACAATGAGCAGTTCTTC. It codes for CSVEGRREAPYNEQFF.

The chain has TRBV7-5 and TRBJ2-1; TRBD1 was called by the table and not checked on the DNA. TRBV7-5 corresponds to a pseudogene. CDR3 length equals 15 residues. The CDR3 sequence: CVRSSPRQDYNEQFF. CDR3 DNA sequence: TGTGTCAGAAGCTCCCCGCGACAAGACTACAATGAGCAGTTCTTC.

The genes are TRBV4-2 and TRBJ2-3, with TRBD1 matching 7 bases. The CDR3 totals 16 residues. After removal of 0 bases from V and 2 bases from J, the junction contained 5 bases not matched to a gene. Germline CDR1 reads LGHNA; CDR2 reads YNFKEQ. CDR3 nucleotide sequence: TGTGCCAGCAGCCAAGATACAGGGGAAACCACAGATACGCAGTATTTT. This codes for CASSQDTGETTDTQYF.

V is TRBV5-1 and J is TRBJ1-4, with unresolved D. The CDR3 has 20 residues. V gave up 4 bases and J gave up 0 bases, with 25 bases separating them. The V gene's germline CDR1 is SGHRS and CDR2 YFSETQ. The CDR3 loop reads CASSPYGPRGPVATNEKLFF. CDR3 nucleotide sequence: TGCGCCAGCAGCCCCTATGGGCCCCGGGGTCCCGTTGCAACTAATGAAAAACTGTTTTTT.

This clone was observed a few times. This sequence joins TRBV4-1 and TRBJ1-1; TRBD1 matches at 7 bases. Germline trimming cut 3 bases from V and 2 bases from J; bases unmatched to any gene: 9. The CDR3 extends over 16 amino acids. Per the germline V gene, CDR1 is MGHRA and CDR2 is YSYEKL. The CDR3: CASSQELGTDNTEAFF. The CDR3 DNA sequence: TGCGCCAGCAGCCAGGAACTCGGGACAGATAACACTGAAGCTTTCTTT.

The gene calls are TRBV7-9 and TRBJ2-2; 9 positions agree with TRBD1. With 5 bases clipped from V and 3 bases from J, the junction kept 4 bases outside the gene matches. This CDR3 is 15 amino acids long. CDR1 and CDR2 (germline): SEHNR, FQNEAQ (reference sequence). The CDR3 DNA reads as TGTGCCAGCAGCCCCCGGGACAGGGACACCGGGGAGCTGTTTTTT. Its protein is CASSPRDRDTGELFF.

V gene TRBV29-1 combines with J gene TRBJ1-6, with 8 bases fitting TRBD1. CDR1 SQVTM and CDR2 ANQGSEA come from the germline V gene. The CDR3 has 13 residues. Trimming removed 7 bases from V and 5 bases from J; junction bases left unmatched: 4. CDR3 loop: CSARTGHNSPLHF. CDR3 nucleotides: TGCAGCGCTCGGACAGGGCATAATTCACCCCTCCACTTT. The full variable domain, completed using reference TRBV29-1 and TRBJ1-6, is SAVISQKPSRDICQRGTSLTIQCQVDSQVTMMFWYRQQPGQSLTLIATANQGSEATYESGFVIDKFPISRPNLTFSTLTVSNMSPEDSSIYLCSARTGHNSPLHFGNGTRLTVT.

A remark on this clone: Relative to the germline gene, one junction end is altered; a read error may explain this. The rearrangement joins TRBV6-7 to TRBJ2-2, with D possibly TRBD1 on 5 matching bases. TRBV6-7 is annotated as an ORF whose role is uncertain. The CDR3 is 17 residues long. CDR3 loop: CASSHSSHRRNTGELFF. The CDR3 DNA reads TGTGCCAGCAGTCACTCGTCTCACAGGCGGAACACCGGGGAGCTGTTTTTT.

The chain combines TRBV7-3 with TRBJ2-2; TRBD2 aligns across 7 bases. This CDR3 contains 18 residues. Germline V gene data show CDR1 as SGHTA and CDR2 as FQGTGA. Trimming cost V 5 bases and J 4 bases; bases outside gene matches: 16. The CDR3 spells CASSLSVTSLGVTGELFF. The CDR3 nucleotides read TGTGCCAGCAGCCTATCCGTGACTAGCCTCGGGGTCACCGGGGAGCTGTTTTTT.

V gene TRBV28 combines with J gene TRBJ1-1, with a tentative D call TRBD1 (5 bases). Trimming shortened V by 6 bases and J by 3 bases, and 14 bases separated the two germline ends. Germline V gene lookup returns CDR1 MDHEN and CDR2 SYDVKM. This CDR3 comprises 14 residues. The CDR3: CASSRWGLDTEAFF. CDR3 nucleotide sequence: TGTGCCAGCAGCCGCTGGGGCCTCGACACTGAAGCTTTCTTT.

The chain carries TRBV7-9 and TRBJ2-1; weak D call: TRBD1 (6 bases). CDR1 is SEHNR, CDR2 FQNEAQ, per germline (reference sequence). V lost 5 bases to trimming and J lost 6 bases, with 17 bases between them. The CDR3 has 15 amino acids. The DNA for the CDR3 is TGTGCCAGCAGCCCCAGTGGGACACCGGCCAATGAGCAGTTCTTC. Translated, it gives CASSPSGTPANEQFF.

The chain links TRBV6-1 to TRBJ1-4; 8 bases match TRBD1. The CDR3 contains 15 residues. V trimming: 1 base; J trimming: 8 bases; junction bases outside the gene matches: 6. The germline gives CDR1 MNHNS, CDR2 SASEGT. This CDR3 is CASSEDDRGGEKLFF. CDR3 in DNA: TGTGCCAGCAGTGAAGATGACAGGGGCGGGGAAAAACTGTTTTTT.